This paragraph reports one T cell receptor (beta chain). The CDR3 is 15 amino acids. Germline V CDR1 and CDR2: MGHRA, YSYEKL. V dropped 1 base and J dropped 1 base, with 8 bases sitting between them. The source of the sample is a study of blood T cell repertoires in COVID-19. Study details: The cDNA or gDNA used as material had been derived from T cells, B-cell-depleted T cells, or PBMCs.

How the authors handled the data: Amplification with reference gene primers provided the estimates of nucleated cell counts. Sequencing used immunoSEQ multiplex PCR; TCRdb keeps in-frame clones, though not all of them. The D gene and trimming were derived from the DNA, and the V and J assignments and clone size from that table. Of around 100,000 clones detected, roughly 89% appear once; the ten largest clones hold roughly 5%. The chain has TRBV4-1 and TRBJ2-1, with D possibly being TRBD2 (6 bases). The sample was peripheral blood. The receptor's source is a man in his 70s with acute or convalescent COVID-19. The CDR3: CASSQGRGSYNEQFF. The CDR3, as DNA: TGCGCCAGCAGCCAAGGGAGGGGATCCTACAATGAGCAGTTCTTC.